A selection of T cell receptor beta chains follows, all from one sample in a study of shared clonotypes between healthy human individuals. Sequenced by immunoSEQ multiplex PCR; TCRdb stores in-frame clones only, minus some. The repertoire holds roughly 2,000,000 clones, with around 95% as singletons. Specimen: naive CD8+ T cells from PBMCs. Every receptor here comes from a man aged 18 to 35 in good health. Some clones in this sample may be carry-over from other donors' samples. Each CDR3 is given without its conserved first and last residue.

>TRBV19|TRBJ2-6
ASKAGANVLT
>TRBV5-8|TRBJ2-7
ASSYGTGTYEQY
>TRBV25-1|TRBJ1-5
ASQLTGVNQPQH
>TRBV2|TRBJ2-7
ASSEARVGSGAYEQY
>TRBV5-4|TRBJ2-1
ASSSRSAGGGDEQF
>TRBV9|TRBJ1-4
ASSVGDRSPNEKLF
>TRBV7-9|TRBJ2-1
ASSFLPPLPGRVRNEQF
>TRBV7-9|TRBJ2-7
ASEGGTVYEQY
>TRBV28|TRBJ1-5
ASIEQGYRNQPQH
>TRBV27|TRBJ2-7
ASSLGPNYEQY
>TRBV6-5|TRBJ1-4
ASSFSPGATNEKLF
>TRBV13|TRBJ1-2
ASSLWGDRANYGYT
>TRBV4-2|TRBJ2-2
ASSPGGEGLAETLNTGELF
>TRBV4-1|TRBJ1-1
ASSQVAYKGSTEAF
>TRBV5-5|TRBJ1-5
ASSLAGYGQPQH
>TRBV7-8|TRBJ2-1
ASSLVADPGYEQF
>TRBV10-3|TRBJ1-5
AISESDQPQH
>TRBV7-9|TRBJ2-5
ASSLQGSQETQY
>TRBV4-2|TRBJ2-7
ASSQDYGGGYEQY
>TRBV27|TRBJ2-3
ASSATDTDTQY
>TRBV2|TRBJ2-1
ASSRRGPSGINEQF
>TRBV27|TRBJ2-7
ASSFGVAYEQY
>TRBV4-1|TRBJ1-5
ASSQGRGDQPQH
>TRBV9|TRBJ2-7
ASSVDWTGLLGEQY
>TRBV11-2|TRBJ2-5
ASSLDLLVSAQETQY
>TRBV11-2|TRBJ1-6
ASSLHGAGGNSPLH
>TRBV6-5|TRBJ1-1
ASSYSWGGDTEAF
>TRBV19|TRBJ1-5
ASNPGGWSQPQH
>TRBV28|TRBJ1-5
ASSDGQVFNQPQH
>TRBV7-9|TRBJ1-2
ASSWTGANYGYT
>TRBV11-2|TRBJ2-7
ASRGTGGGSYEQY